The next 13 T cell receptor beta chains were all read from a single sample in a study of human T cells and chemical hapten exposure. One entry per CDR3 protein results from TCRdb running MiXCR on the RACE reads. The sample holds some 180,000 distinct CDR3 sequences; about 20% are singletons and the top ten take about 7%. Regarding time point: patch test 1, 2 weeks after DPC sensitization. Documented treatment: therapeutic diphenylcyclopropenone sensitization with weekly scalp DPC. This material consisted of whole blood, taken in connection with sensitization to the hapten diphenylcyclopropenone (DPC). Receptor source: a woman aged 50 to 65 with alopecia areata. Some clones in this sample may be carry-over from other donors' samples.

The chain is built from TRBV29-1 and TRBJ2-1; 8 bases align to TRBD1. After removal of 4 bases from V and 2 bases from J, the junction contained 1 base not matched to a gene. Germline loops: CDR1 SQVTM, CDR2 ANQGSEA. The CDR3 loop spans 13 amino acids. The CDR3: CSVAGGAYNEQFF. The CDR3 DNA reads as TGCAGCGTTGCAGGGGGCGCCTACAATGAGCAGTTCTTC.

This clonotype has a count of ten or more. The V gene is TRBV2, the J gene TRBJ2-1; TRBD2 agrees at 8 bases. Trimming removed 3 bases from V and 2 bases from J; junction bases left unmatched: 6. CDR1 SNHLY and CDR2 FYNNEI come from the germline V gene. The CDR3 covers 16 residues. The DNA for the CDR3 is TGTGCCAGCAGTGATCTACTAGCGGCCGCCTACAATGAGCAGTTCTTC. It translates to CASSDLLAAAYNEQFF. The full variable domain, with the rest looked up from reference TRBV2 and TRBJ2-1, is EPEVTQTPSHQVTQMGQEVILRCVPISNHLYFYWYRQILGQKVEFLVSFYNNEISEKSEIFDDQFSVERPDGSNFTLKIRSTKLEDSAMYFCASSDLLAAAYNEQFFGPGTRLTVL.

The chain employs TRBV7-9 and TRBJ1-1; the D is unclear. The CDR3 covers 12 residues. Germline V gives CDR1 SEHNR, CDR2 FQNEAQ (reference sequence). V was trimmed by 2 bases and J by 6 bases, leaving 7 bases between them. Here the CDR3 DNA reads TGTGCCAGCAGCTTACAGCAGGCTGAAGCTTTCTTT. Its translation: CASSLQQAEAFF.

This chain uses TRBV12-3 or TRBV12-4 with TRBJ2-7, with D perhaps matching TRBD2 (5 bases). The V gene lost 1 base and the J gene lost 5 bases, with 6 bases spanning the gap. The CDR3 sequence is 12 residues long. In DNA, the CDR3 is TGTGCCAGCAGTTTAGTGGAGGACGAGCAGTACTTC. This sequence encodes CASSLVEDEQYF.

This clonotype appeared a few times. CDR3 amino acids: CASSQDIGNHNEQFF. Written as DNA, the CDR3 is TGTGCCAGCAGCCAAGACATAGGTAACCACAATGAGCAGTTCTTC. The rearrangement joins TRBV3-1 to TRBJ2-1; D is uncertain. V dropped 0 bases and J dropped 5 bases, with 11 bases sitting between them. This CDR3 has 15 residues. Germline V CDR1 and CDR2: LGHDT, YNNKEL (reference sequence).

This rearrangement joins TRBV29-1 to TRBJ1-1; D is unresolved. Germline V gene sequence: CDR1 SQVTM, CDR2 ANQGSEA. The CDR3 has 13 amino acids. V shed 5 bases and J shed 1 base, with 11 bases lying between them. CDR3 bases: TGCAGCGTTCAGACGGCAACGAACACTGAAGCTTTCTTT. This sequence encodes CSVQTATNTEAFF.

This clonotype showed up just a few times. The chain couples TRBV27 to TRBJ2-3, with 14 bases fitting TRBD2. V dropped 5 bases and J dropped 6; count of bases not matched to a gene: 7. Germline CDR1 and CDR2: MNHEY and SMNVEV (reference sequence). The CDR3 is made up of 16 amino acids. DNA of the CDR3: TGTGCCAGCAGTGTGACTAGCGGGAGGGCTACGGATACGCAGTATTTT. It specifies CASSVTSGRATDTQYF.

This clonotype was seen more than once but under ten times. This chain joins TRBV2 and TRBJ2-1; possibly TRBD1 or TRBD2 for D (5 bases each). Germline loops: CDR1 SNHLY, CDR2 FYNNEI. V was trimmed by 5 bases and J by 7 bases, leaving 12 bases between them. The CDR3 runs to 13 residues. The CDR3 loop is CASSRDLMNEQFF. In DNA, the CDR3 is TGTGCCAGCAGTCGGGACCTGATGAATGAGCAGTTCTTC.

The V call is TRBV10-3, the J call TRBJ2-3, with 9 bases lining up with TRBD2. Looked up from germline, CDR1 is ENHRY and CDR2 is SYGVKD. This CDR3 is 16 amino acids long. V was pared by 4 bases and J by 3 bases, with 8 bases of the junction left unmatched. The CDR3 loop is CAISGMASGMTDTQYF. DNA for the CDR3: TGTGCCATCAGTGGAATGGCTAGCGGGATGACAGATACGCAGTATTTT.

The rearrangement uses TRBV9 and TRBJ2-1; no definite D call. V was trimmed by 0 bases and J by 2 bases, leaving 9 bases between them. CDR3 size: 15 residues. Germline-derived CDR1 and CDR2 are SGDLS and YYNGEE. As DNA, the CDR3 is TGTGCCAGCAGCGTAGGGCGGACCCCCTACAATGAGCAGTTCTTC. Translation: CASSVGRTPYNEQFF.

The V and J genes are TRBV29-1 and TRBJ2-1; TRBD2 agrees at 11 bases. Trimming at V came to 3 bases and at J to 0 bases, leaving 10 bases not matched to a gene. CDR3 length equals 18 residues. Germline lookup yields CDR1 SQVTM and CDR2 ANQGSEA. This CDR3 reads CSVEGASGGFSSYNEQFF. CDR3 DNA: TGCAGCGTTGAGGGCGCTAGCGGGGGGTTTAGCTCCTACAATGAGCAGTTCTTC.

This rearrangement joins TRBV15 to TRBJ1-4, with TRBD1 identical over 7 bases. This CDR3 region has 16 residues. Germline V lookup: CDR1 LNHNV, CDR2 YYDKDF (reference sequence). V trimming: 1 base; J trimming: 5 bases; junction bases outside the gene matches: 7. CDR3 sequence reads: CATSRGRQGPNEKLFF. In nucleotides, the CDR3 is TGTGCCACCAGCAGAGGACGACAGGGCCCGAATGAAAAACTGTTTTTT.

This clonotype was seen a handful of times. The chain uses TRBV9 and TRBJ1-5; unclear D gene. The ends were cut back, 0 bases at V and 0 bases at J, with 7 bases in the middle. The V gene's germline CDR1 is SGDLS and CDR2 YYNGEE. This CDR3 contains 15 residues. CDR3 protein: CASSVGGNSNQPQHF. CDR3 DNA: TGTGCCAGCAGCGTAGGGGGAAATAGCAATCAGCCCCAGCATTTT.